Below, one TCR beta chain is given with its context. The source of the sample is a study of CD8 T cells in Susac syndrome. As for the study in general: Patients with Susac syndrome who were sequenced included 5 or 6 with active disease and about 8 in remission.

RNA was extracted with the RNeasy kit, and a quantity of roughly 0.5 to 1 ug was reverse transcribed using random hexamers. MiXCR was run by TCRdb on the immunoSEQ multiplex PCR reads, yielding one entry per CDR3 protein. The sample has about 120,000 distinct CDR3 sequences; roughly 95% are singletons. TEMRA cells underwent FACS enrichment and CD8+ and CD4+ T cells underwent negative isolation. The TCR comes from a human donor with Susac syndrome. Sequencing was done on a sample of CD4+ T cells from PBMCs.

CDR3 sequence: CASSWTGVGTEAFF. The CDR3 DNA sequence: TGTGCCAGCAGCTGGACAGGGGTCGGCACTGAAGCTTTCTTT. The chain recombines TRBV11-1 with TRBJ1-1; 9 bases match TRBD1. V gave up 4 bases and J gave up 4 bases; unmatched junction bases: 4. Germline values: CDR1 SGHAT, CDR2 FQDESV (reference sequence). CDR3 size: 14 residues.